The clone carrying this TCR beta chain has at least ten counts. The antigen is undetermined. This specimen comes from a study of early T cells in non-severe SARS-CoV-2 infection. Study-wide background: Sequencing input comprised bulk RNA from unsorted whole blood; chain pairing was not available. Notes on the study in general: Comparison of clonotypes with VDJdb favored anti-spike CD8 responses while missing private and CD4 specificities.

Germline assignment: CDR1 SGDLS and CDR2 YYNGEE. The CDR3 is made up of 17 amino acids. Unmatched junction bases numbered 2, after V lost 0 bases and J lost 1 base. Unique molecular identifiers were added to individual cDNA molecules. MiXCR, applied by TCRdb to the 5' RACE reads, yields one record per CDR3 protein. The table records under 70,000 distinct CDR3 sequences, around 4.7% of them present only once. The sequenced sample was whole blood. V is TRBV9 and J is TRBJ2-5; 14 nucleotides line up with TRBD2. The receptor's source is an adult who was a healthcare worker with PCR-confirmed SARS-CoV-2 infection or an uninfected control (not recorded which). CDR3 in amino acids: CASSVGLAGGGQETQYF. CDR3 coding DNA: TGTGCCAGCAGCGTAGGACTAGCGGGAGGGGGCCAAGAGACCCAGTACTTC.